The rows below give T cell receptor beta chains drawn from one sample of a study of T-cell reconstitution after alpha-beta-depleted transplantation in children. TCRdb independently ran MiXCR on the PCR reads; one entry per CDR3 protein. The sample holds some 500,000 distinct CDR3 sequences, roughly 18% seen once. Sample: PBMCs from the stem cell graft donor, taken from the stem cell graft. These receptor sequences come from a human donor who donated a stem cell graft to a child with acute lymphoblastic leukemia. The CDR3 runs from the conserved cysteine through the conserved F or W. Fields, in order: D gene, clone size, V gene, J gene, CDR3 DNA, CDR3 protein. A D gene is named only where the DNA matches it firmly. Clone sizes are given selectively: once, few, many, or a class where the clone is expanded.

>TRBD1|few|TRBV15|TRBJ1-2
TGTGCCACCAGCAGAGAGTATAGGACAGGGATTAACTATGGCTACACCTTC
CATSREYRTGINYGYTF
>NA|NA|TRBV5-4|TRBJ1-2
TGTGCCCGCAGCTTCCGCAGGGACCGCTCTGGCTACACCTTC
CARSFRRDRSGYTF
>TRBD1|NA|TRBV12-3/TRBV12-4|TRBJ1-2
TGTGCCAGCAGTTGGCGGACAGGGGGTGAGGGCTACACCTTC
CASSWRTGGEGYTF
>TRBD1|NA|TRBV9|TRBJ2-7
TGTGCCAGCAGCGACTCACCGGGACAGCCCTCCTACGAGCAGTACTTC
CASSDSPGQPSYEQYF
>TRBD2|few|TRBV15|TRBJ2-5
TGTGCCACCAGCAGATCTGGGGTTAGCGGGAGAAAAGAGACCCAGTACTTC
CATSRSGVSGRKETQYF
>NA|NA|TRBV9|TRBJ1-1
TGTGCCAGCAGCGTAGGGAACGGACAGCAACTTGAAGCTTTCTTT
CASSVGNGQQLEAFF
>TRBD2|NA|TRBV5-5|TRBJ2-3
TGTGCCAGCAGCTTGGAGACTAGCTTTAGCACAGATACTCAGTATTTT
CASSLETSFSTDTQYF
>TRBD2|few|TRBV20-1|TRBJ2-5
TGCAGTGCCAGAGGGACTAGCGGGAGGGAGACCCAGTACTTC
CSARGTSGRETQYF
>TRBD2|once|TRBV4-2|TRBJ2-7
TGTGCCAGCAGCCAAGATGCGTCTAGCGGATCCTACGAGCAGTACTTC
CASSQDASSGSYEQYF
>NA|NA|TRBV10-3|TRBJ2-3
TGTGCCATCAGTGGAAGATCCCTGAATACAGGAGAAAGCACAGATACGCAGTATTTT
CAISGRSLNTGESTDTQYF
>NA|NA|TRBV20-1|TRBJ2-1
TGCAGTGCTAGAGATGGTGCTAGCGTGCTCAATGAGCAGTTCTTC
CSARDGASVLNEQFF
>NA|few|TRBV5-1|TRBJ1-2
TGCGCCAGCAGCCCGACATACCGACGGGGGCAGCGGGGCTACACCTTC
CASSPTYRRGQRGYTF
>NA|few|TRBV12-3/TRBV12-4|TRBJ2-7
TGTGCCAGCAGTCCCCCCGGGATTCAGTACTTC
CASSPPGIQYF
>TRBD1|NA|TRBV25-1|TRBJ2-7
TGTGCCAGCAGTGCCCTAGGGACAGGACTTGCCTACGAGCAGTACTTC
CASSALGTGLAYEQYF
>NA|NA|TRBV7-9|TRBJ2-1
TGTGCCACCAGGAGGGGGAAGGCCTACAATGAGCAGTTCTTC
CATRRGKAYNEQFF
>NA|few|TRBV27|TRBJ2-2
TGTGCCAGCAGTAAGGGAGATTCGGCGCGCCGGGAGCTGTTTTTT
CASSKGDSARRELFF
>NA|NA|TRBV20-1|TRBJ2-1
TGCAGTGCTAGTCCCACGGACCCAGCACGGTTCTTC
CSASPTDPARFF
>TRBD1|few|TRBV7-2|TRBJ2-6
TGTGCCAGCAGCTTTCTCTCAGACAGACAGGGTCCTACCGCCTCTGGGGCCAACGTCCTGACTTTC
CASSFLSDRQGPTASGANVLTF
>TRBD2|few|TRBV12-3/TRBV12-4|TRBJ2-7
TGTGCCAGCCTTGCGGGACTAGCGGGTGGGAAGCAGTACTTC
CASLAGLAGGKQYF
>NA|NA|TRBV29-1|TRBJ1-2
TGCAGCGCCGCGAACCTCCCTACACATACCTATGGCTACACCTTC
CSAANLPTHTYGYTF
>TRBD1|few|TRBV7-8|TRBJ1-2
TGTGCCAGCAGCATTGAGGAGACAGGGGGCCTTTCCTATGGCTACACCTTC
CASSIEETGGLSYGYTF
>NA|NA|TRBV19|TRBJ1-1
TGTGCCAGTAGTATGTGGGTTGCGAACACTGAAGCTTTCTTT
CASSMWVANTEAFF
>NA|NA|TRBV6-5|TRBJ1-6
TGTGCCAGCAGTTACGGGGGTTCTAATTCACCCCTCCACTTT
CASSYGGSNSPLHF
>NA|few|TRBV9|TRBJ2-3
TGTGCCAGCAGCGTAGGAGTGTACAGCACAGATACGCAGTATTTT
CASSVGVYSTDTQYF
>TRBD1|NA|TRBV2|TRBJ2-5
TGTGCCAGCAGTGACCGGGACAGGGGGAAAAAGACCCAGTACTTC
CASSDRDRGKKTQYF
>TRBD2|NA|TRBV29-1|TRBJ2-1
TGCAGCGTTGACGGACTAGCGGGAGAGCGGAACTACAATGAGCAGTTCTTC
CSVDGLAGERNYNEQFF
>NA|NA|TRBV9|TRBJ1-2
TGTGCCAGCAGCCCAGGAGGGGCGCAGTATGTCGGCTACACCTTC
CASSPGGAQYVGYTF
>NA|few|TRBV18|TRBJ1-5
TGTGCCAGCTCACCACTTTCGGCCAGGAATCAGCCCCAGCATTTT
CASSPLSARNQPQHF
>NA|few|TRBV5-1|TRBJ2-7
TGCGCCAGCAGCTGGTCGGGTATGGACGAGCAGTACTTC
CASSWSGMDEQYF
>TRBD1|few|TRBV5-1|TRBJ2-7
TGCGCCAGCAGCCCAGGACAGGGCAACGAGCAGTACTTC
CASSPGQGNEQYF
>TRBD2|few|TRBV12-3/TRBV12-4|TRBJ2-1
TGTGCCAGCAGTTCGTCGACTAGCGGGAGGCCCTACAATGAGCAGTTCTTC
CASSSSTSGRPYNEQFF
>TRBD2|many|TRBV25-1|TRBJ2-7
TGTGCCAGCAGTGAATCCAGCGAGCGGGGAGGATTCTCCGAGCAGTACTTC
CASSESSERGGFSEQYF
>NA|many|TRBV12-3/TRBV12-4|TRBJ2-2
TGTGCCAGCAGATACCTCGGGGAGCTGTTTTTT
CASRYLGELFF
>TRBD1|NA|TRBV2|TRBJ2-4
TGTGCCAGCAGAAATAGGGGACAGAAAAACATTCAGTACTTC
CASRNRGQKNIQYF
>NA|few|TRBV25-1|TRBJ2-7
TGTGCCAGCAGTGAGTGGGCGATTCCGTACGAGCAGTACTTC
CASSEWAIPYEQYF
>NA|NA|TRBV24-1|TRBJ2-7
TGTGCCACCAGTGATCCCCTAGGGGGCTACGAGCAGTACTTC
CATSDPLGGYEQYF
>TRBD2|once|TRBV20-1|TRBJ2-3
TGCAGTGCTAGTGAACCCGGACTAGCGGGTGGCACAGATACGCAGTATTTT
CSASEPGLAGGTDTQYF
>NA|NA|TRBV5-1|TRBJ2-5
TGCGCCAGCAGGCTCACAGTCTCCCATGAGACCCAGTACTTC
CASRLTVSHETQYF
>TRBD1|NA|TRBV5-1|TRBJ1-4
TGCGCCAGCAGCTTGGGGGACAGGGTTAATGAAAAACTGTTTTTT
CASSLGDRVNEKLFF
>NA|NA|TRBV5-1|TRBJ2-2
TGCGCCAGCAGTATACAGCGGACTAACACCGGGGAGCTGTTTTTT
CASSIQRTNTGELFF
>NA|NA|TRBV18|TRBJ1-4
TGTGCCAGCTCATCGACAGGCACTAATGAAAAACTGTTTTTT
CASSSTGTNEKLFF
>NA|few|TRBV3-1|TRBJ2-5
TGTGCCAGCAGCCACGGCGGAGTAGGGGAGACCCAGTACTTC
CASSHGGVGETQYF
>TRBD2|NA|TRBV20-1|TRBJ2-1
TGCAGTGCTAGGGACCCAGCGGGAGACTTCAGGAATGAGCAGTTCTTC
CSARDPAGDFRNEQFF
>NA|few|TRBV29-1|TRBJ2-2
TGCAGCGTCCGGTCCGGGTACACCGGGGAGCTGTTTTTT
CSVRSGYTGELFF
>TRBD2|NA|TRBV4-1|TRBJ2-1
TGCGCCAGCAGCCAAGATTCCGATGCGAGCGGGAGGAGGAATTTGCAGTTCTTC
CASSQDSDASGRRNLQFF
>NA|NA|TRBV4-2|TRBJ2-7
TGTGCCAGCAGCGCCTACACGAAGTCCTACGAGCAGTACTTC
CASSAYTKSYEQYF
>TRBD1|few|TRBV18|TRBJ1-1
TGTGCCAGCTCACCACGCTCCACCGGGACAGGCAACACTGAAGCTTTCTTT
CASSPRSTGTGNTEAFF
>NA|NA|TRBV6-1|TRBJ1-6
TGTGCCAGCAGTGATAAGGCAGATAATTCACCCCTCCACTTT
CASSDKADNSPLHF
>TRBD1|NA|TRBV7-3|TRBJ1-2
TGTGCCAGCAGCTTCGGCGGGGACAGCCATAATGGCTACACCTTC
CASSFGGDSHNGYTF
>NA|once|TRBV7-3|TRBJ1-1
TGTGCCAGCAGCCCTCGAGGGGGTCTGAGGATGAACACTGAAGCTTTCTTT
CASSPRGGLRMNTEAFF
>NA|NA|TRBV20-1|TRBJ2-1
TGCAGTGCTAGAGACCCCCGCGGTCCGGATGAGCAGTTCTTC
CSARDPRGPDEQFF
>NA|few|TRBV12-3/TRBV12-4|TRBJ1-6
TGTGCCAGCGGAAGCCGTAACGATAATTCACCCCTCCACTTT
CASGSRNDNSPLHF
>NA|many|TRBV7-6|TRBJ1-2
TGTGCCAGCAGCTTAGACGGGGGAGGCTATGGCTACACCTTC
CASSLDGGGYGYTF
>NA|few|TRBV6-1|TRBJ2-1
TGTGCCAGCAGTAAAGAGAGGGCGGGTTTAGGTAATGAGCAGTTCTTC
CASSKERAGLGNEQFF